The clone carrying this TCR beta chain is labeled medium-sized. Antigen: not known. As handled by the study authors: The distant-metastasis classifier for papillary thyroid cancer was built from CDR3 differences across clinicopathological groups. TCRdb re-analyzed the PCR reads using MiXCR. For this entry, the V and J calls and clone size follow TCRdb and not the study's own pipeline. The data contain over 20,000 clones, about 30% of them singletons. CDR3 length equals 13 residues. Deletions cut 7 bases from V and 6 bases from J, with 12 bases between. Germline assignment: CDR1 SNHLY and CDR2 FYNNEI. The source of the sample is a study of metastatic and nonmetastatic thyroid tumors. Study at large: Patients with malignant and benign thyroid disease provided blood and tumor or nodule tissue, whose repertoires were compared. Overall study findings and caveats: Significantly greater TCR beta diversity was reportedly found in malignant thyroid tumors than in benign nodules (in blood and tumor).

No patient had received any treatment before thyroid surgery. The chain combines TRBV2 with TRBJ2-2; D might be TRBD2 (5 bases). The material sequenced was tumor tissue. The clonotype comes from a male donor with papillary thyroid cancer or a benign thyroid nodule (not recorded which). Some clones in this sample may be carry-over from other donors' samples. CDR3 nucleotide sequence: TGTGCCAGCACCGAAGAGGGTTCCGGGGAGCTGTTTTTT. Its translation: CASTEEGSGELFF.